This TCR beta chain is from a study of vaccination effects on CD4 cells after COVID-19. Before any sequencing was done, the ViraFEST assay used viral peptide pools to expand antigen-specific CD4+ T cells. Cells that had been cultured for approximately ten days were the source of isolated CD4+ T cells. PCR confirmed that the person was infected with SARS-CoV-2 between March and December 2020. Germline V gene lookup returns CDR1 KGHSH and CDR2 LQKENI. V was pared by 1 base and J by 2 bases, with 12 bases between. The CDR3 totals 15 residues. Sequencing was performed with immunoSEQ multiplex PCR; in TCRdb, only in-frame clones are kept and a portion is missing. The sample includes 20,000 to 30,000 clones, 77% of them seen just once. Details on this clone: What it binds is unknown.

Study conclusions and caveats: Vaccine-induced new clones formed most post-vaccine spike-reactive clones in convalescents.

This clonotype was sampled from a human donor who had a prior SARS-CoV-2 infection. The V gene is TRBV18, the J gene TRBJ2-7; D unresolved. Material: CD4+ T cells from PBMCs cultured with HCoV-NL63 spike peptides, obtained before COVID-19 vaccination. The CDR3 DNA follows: TGTGCCAGCTCACCACTCATCACTGAGACCTACGAGCAGTACTTC. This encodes CASSPLITETYEQYF.